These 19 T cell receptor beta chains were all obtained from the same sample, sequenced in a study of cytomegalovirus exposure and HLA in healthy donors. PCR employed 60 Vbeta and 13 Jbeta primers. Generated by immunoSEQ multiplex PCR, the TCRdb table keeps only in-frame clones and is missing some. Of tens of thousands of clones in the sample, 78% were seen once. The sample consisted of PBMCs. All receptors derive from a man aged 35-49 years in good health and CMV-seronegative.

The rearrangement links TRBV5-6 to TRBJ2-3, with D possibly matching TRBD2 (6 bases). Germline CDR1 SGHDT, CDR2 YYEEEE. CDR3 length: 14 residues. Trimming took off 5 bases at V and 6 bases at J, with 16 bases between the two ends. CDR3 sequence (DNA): TGTGCCAGCAGTTCCGTGCGGGGTACGGATACGCAGTATTTT. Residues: CASSSVRGTDTQYF.

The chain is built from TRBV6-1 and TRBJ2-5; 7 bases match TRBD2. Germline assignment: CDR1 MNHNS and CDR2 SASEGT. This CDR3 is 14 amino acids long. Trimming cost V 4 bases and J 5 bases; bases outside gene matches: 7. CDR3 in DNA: TGTGCCAGCAGTGGGAGGGAGGGCCGTGAGACCCAGTACTTC. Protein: CASSGREGRETQYF.

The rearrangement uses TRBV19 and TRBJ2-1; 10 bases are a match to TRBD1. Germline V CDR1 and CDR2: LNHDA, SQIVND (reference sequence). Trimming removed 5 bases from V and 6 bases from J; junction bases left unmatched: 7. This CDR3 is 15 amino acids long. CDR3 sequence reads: CASSFRDRGPNEQFF. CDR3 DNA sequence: TGTGCCAGTAGTTTCCGGGACAGGGGCCCCAATGAGCAGTTCTTC.

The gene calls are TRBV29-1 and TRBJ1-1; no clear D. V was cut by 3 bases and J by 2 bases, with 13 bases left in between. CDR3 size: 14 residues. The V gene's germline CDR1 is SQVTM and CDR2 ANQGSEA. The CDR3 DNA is TGCAGCGTTGACCGGTCCATCCTCAACACTGAAGCTTTCTTT. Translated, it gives CSVDRSILNTEAFF. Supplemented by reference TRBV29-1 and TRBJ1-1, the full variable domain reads SAVISQKPSRDICQRGTSLTIQCQVDSQVTMMFWYRQQPGQSLTLIATANQGSEATYESGFVIDKFPISRPNLTFSTLTVSNMSPEDSSIYLCSVDRSILNTEAFFGQGTRLTVV.

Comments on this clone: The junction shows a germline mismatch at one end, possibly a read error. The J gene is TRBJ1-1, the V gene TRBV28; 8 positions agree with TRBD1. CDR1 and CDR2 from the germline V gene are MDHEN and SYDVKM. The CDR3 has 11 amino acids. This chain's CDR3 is CASSLTRDRQF. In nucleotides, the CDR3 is TGTGCCAGCAGTTTAACCCGGGACAGGCAATTT.

In DNA form, the CDR3 reads TGTGCCAGCAGTCTGGCCGGGACTAGCGGGTTCCAAGAGACCCAGTACTTC. Amino acid sequence: CASSLAGTSGFQETQYF. The chain links TRBV28 to TRBJ2-5, with 12 nucleotides matching TRBD2. The CDR3 has 17 amino acids. The J segment lost 1 base and the V segment lost 5 bases, leaving 8 bases of the junction unmatched. CDR1 is MDHEN, CDR2 SYDVKM, per germline.

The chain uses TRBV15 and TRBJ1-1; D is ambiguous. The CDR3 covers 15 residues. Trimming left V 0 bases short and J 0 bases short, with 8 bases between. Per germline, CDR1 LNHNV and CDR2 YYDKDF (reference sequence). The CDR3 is CATSRDRVLNTEAFF. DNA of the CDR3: TGTGCCACCAGCAGAGACCGGGTCCTGAACACTGAAGCTTTCTTT. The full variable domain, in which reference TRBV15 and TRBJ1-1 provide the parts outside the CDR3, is DAMVIQNPRYQVTQFGKPVTLSCSQTLNHNVMYWYQQKSSQAPKLLFHYYDKDFNNEADTPDNFQSRRPNTSFCFLDIRSPGLGDTAMYLCATSRDRVLNTEAFFGQGTRLTVV.

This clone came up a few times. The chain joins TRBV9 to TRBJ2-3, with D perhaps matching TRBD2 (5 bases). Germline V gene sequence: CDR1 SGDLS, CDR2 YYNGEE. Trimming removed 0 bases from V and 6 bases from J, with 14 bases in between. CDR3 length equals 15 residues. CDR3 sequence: CASSVAVAGVDTQYF. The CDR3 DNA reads TGTGCCAGCAGCGTAGCTGTAGCCGGGGTGGATACGCAGTATTTT.

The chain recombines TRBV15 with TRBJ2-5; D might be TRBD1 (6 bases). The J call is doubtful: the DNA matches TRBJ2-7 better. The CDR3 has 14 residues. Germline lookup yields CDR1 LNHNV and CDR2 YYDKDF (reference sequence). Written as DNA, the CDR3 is TGTGCCACGAGAAAGACAGGTTTCTCCTACGAGCAGTACTTC. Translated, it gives CATRKTGFSYEQYF.

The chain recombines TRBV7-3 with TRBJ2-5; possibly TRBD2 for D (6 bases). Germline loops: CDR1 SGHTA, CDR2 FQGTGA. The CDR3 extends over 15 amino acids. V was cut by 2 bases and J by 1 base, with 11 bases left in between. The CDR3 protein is CASSLGQGLQETQYF. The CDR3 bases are TGTGCCAGCAGCTTAGGGCAGGGACTCCAAGAGACCCAGTACTTC.

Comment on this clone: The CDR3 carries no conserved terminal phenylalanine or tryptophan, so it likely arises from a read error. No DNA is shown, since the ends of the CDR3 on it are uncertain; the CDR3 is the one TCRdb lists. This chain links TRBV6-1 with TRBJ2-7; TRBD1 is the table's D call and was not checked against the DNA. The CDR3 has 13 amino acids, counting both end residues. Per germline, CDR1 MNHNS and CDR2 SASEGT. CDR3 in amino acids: CASSEADRGRERL.

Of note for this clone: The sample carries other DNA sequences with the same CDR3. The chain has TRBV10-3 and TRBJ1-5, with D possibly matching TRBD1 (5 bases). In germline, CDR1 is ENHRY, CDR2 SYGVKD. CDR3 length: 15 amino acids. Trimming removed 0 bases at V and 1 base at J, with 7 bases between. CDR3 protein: CAISESGGSNQPQHF. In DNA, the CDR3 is TGTGCCATCAGTGAGTCGGGGGGGAGCAATCAGCCCCAGCATTTT.

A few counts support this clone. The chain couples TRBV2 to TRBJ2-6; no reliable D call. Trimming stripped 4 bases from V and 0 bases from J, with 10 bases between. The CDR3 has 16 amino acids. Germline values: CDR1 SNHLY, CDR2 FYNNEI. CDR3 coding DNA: TGTGCCAGCAGTGGCCGGAGAGTCTCTGGGGCCAACGTCCTGACTTTC. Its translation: CASSGRRVSGANVLTF.

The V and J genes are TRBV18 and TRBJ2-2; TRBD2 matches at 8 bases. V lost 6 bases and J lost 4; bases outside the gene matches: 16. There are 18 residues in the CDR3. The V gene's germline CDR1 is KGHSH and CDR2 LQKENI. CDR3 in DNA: TGTGCCAGCTCCCGCCTTTCTCCGGGACTAGTCCCCACCGGGGAGCTGTTTTTT. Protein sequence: CASSRLSPGLVPTGELFF.

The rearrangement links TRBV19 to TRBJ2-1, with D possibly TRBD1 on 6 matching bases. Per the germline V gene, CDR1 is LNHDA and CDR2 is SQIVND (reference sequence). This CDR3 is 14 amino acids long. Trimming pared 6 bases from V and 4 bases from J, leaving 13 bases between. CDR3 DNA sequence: TGTGCCAGTAGGCAACAGGGTCGATACAATGAGCAGTTCTTC. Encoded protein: CASRQQGRYNEQFF.

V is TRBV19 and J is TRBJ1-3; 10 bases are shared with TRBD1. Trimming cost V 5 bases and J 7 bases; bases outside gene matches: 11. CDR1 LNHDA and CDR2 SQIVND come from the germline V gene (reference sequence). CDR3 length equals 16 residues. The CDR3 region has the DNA TGTGCCAGTAGTCGGAGAGCGACAGGGGGCGTGAACACCATATATTTT. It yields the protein CASSRRATGGVNTIYF.

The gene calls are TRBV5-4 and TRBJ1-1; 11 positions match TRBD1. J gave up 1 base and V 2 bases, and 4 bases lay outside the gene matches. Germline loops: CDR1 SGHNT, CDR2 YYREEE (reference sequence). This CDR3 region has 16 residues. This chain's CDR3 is CASSLGGTGGNTEAFF. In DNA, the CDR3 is TGTGCCAGCAGCTTAGGGGGGACAGGGGGGAACACTGAAGCTTTCTTT.

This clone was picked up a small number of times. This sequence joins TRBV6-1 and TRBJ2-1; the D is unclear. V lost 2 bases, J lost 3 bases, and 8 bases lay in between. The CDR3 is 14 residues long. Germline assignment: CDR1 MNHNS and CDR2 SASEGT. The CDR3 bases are TGTGCCAGCAGTGAACACTCTCTCTACAATGAGCAGTTCTTC. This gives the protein CASSEHSLYNEQFF.

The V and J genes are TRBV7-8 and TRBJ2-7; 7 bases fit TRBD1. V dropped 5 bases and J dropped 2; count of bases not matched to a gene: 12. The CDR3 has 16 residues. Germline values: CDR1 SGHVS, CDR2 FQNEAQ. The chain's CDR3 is CASSPRARDRAYEQYF. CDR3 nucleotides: TGTGCCAGCAGCCCCCGTGCTCGGGACAGAGCCTACGAGCAGTACTTC.